Below are 31 T cell receptor beta chains sequenced from a single sample in a study of cytomegalovirus exposure and HLA in healthy donors (TCRdb year 2017). Library construction relied on the immunoSEQ multiplex PCR assay. For the multiplex PCR, a mixture combining 60 forward primers for TCR Vbeta segments and 13 reverse primers for TCR Jbeta segments was used. TCRdb stores this immuneACCESS table with in-frame sequences only. Part of the clones is absent; in the studies checked, under half of the shortfall reflects unresolved V genes, and no reason is known for the rest. This sample has about 150,000 clones in its table, and 70% to 80% of those were observed once. The ten largest clones capture approximately 2% of the sample. Sample: PBMCs. Receptors originate from a man younger than 40 in good health and CMV-seronegative.

V is TRBV27 and J is TRBJ1-5, with a tentative D call TRBD1 (6 bases). Germline CDR1 MNHEY, CDR2 SMNVEV (reference sequence). The CDR3 is made up of 13 amino acids. Trimming shortened V by 6 bases and J by 3 bases, and 9 bases separated the two germline ends. CDR3 protein: CASRGQPNQPQHF. The DNA for the CDR3 is TGTGCCAGCAGAGGACAGCCCAATCAGCCCCAGCATTTT.

The chain couples TRBV7-9 to TRBJ2-3; tentatively, D is TRBD2 (6 bases). Germline V lookup: CDR1 SEHNR, CDR2 FQNEAQ (reference sequence). The V and J ends lost 2 bases and 8 bases respectively, with 8 bases between them. This CDR3 spans 12 amino acids. The CDR3 loop reads CASSLFGGTQYF. The DNA of the CDR3 is TGTGCCAGCAGCTTATTCGGGGGTACGCAGTATTTT. The full variable domain, in which reference TRBV7-9 and TRBJ2-3 provide the parts outside the CDR3, is DTGVSQNPRHKITKRGQNVTFRCDPISEHNRLYWYRQTLGQGPEFLTYFQNEAQLEKSRLLSDRFSAERPKGSFSTLEIQRTEQGDSAMYLCASSLFGGTQYFGPGTRLTVL.

The chain joins TRBV28 to TRBJ1-1, with D hard to call. CDR3 length: 14 residues. Germline loops: CDR1 MDHEN, CDR2 SYDVKM. The V end lost 7 bases, the J end lost 4 bases, and 16 bases lay between the germline ends. Here the CDR3 reads CASITLQGSTEAFF. In DNA, the CDR3 is TGTGCCAGCATTACCCTCCAAGGGAGCACTGAAGCTTTCTTT.

In its sample, this clone was seen once. The chain recombines TRBV18 with TRBJ2-7, with 10 bases lining up with TRBD2. The CDR3 runs 15 residues. The trim removed 2 bases at V and 2 bases at J, leaving 3 bases unmatched. The germline gives CDR1 KGHSH, CDR2 LQKENI. CDR3 in amino acids: CASSPASGRAYEQYF. The CDR3, as DNA: TGTGCCAGCTCACCAGCGAGCGGGAGGGCCTACGAGCAGTACTTC.

This clone was seen just once. The chain employs TRBV28 and TRBJ2-5, with TRBD1 as a possible D gene (6 bases). The V end lost 1 base, the J end lost 7 bases, and 13 bases lay between the germline ends. The CDR3 is made up of 14 amino acids. Germline V gene sequence: CDR1 MDHEN, CDR2 SYDVKM. The CDR3: CASSLYTVQGTQYF. The CDR3 DNA sequence: TGTGCCAGCAGTTTATATACGGTACAGGGGACCCAGTACTTC. Based on the CDR3 plus reference TRBV28 and TRBJ2-5, the full variable domain is DVKVTQSSRYLVKRTGEKVFLECVQDMDHENMFWYRQDPGLGLRLIYFSYDVKMKEKGDIPEGYSVSREKKERFSLILESASTNQTSMYLCASSLYTVQGTQYFGPGTRLLVL.

The chain links TRBV9 to TRBJ1-3; D unresolved. CDR3 length: 16 residues. V gave up 0 bases and J gave up 1 base, with 11 bases separating them. Germline assignment: CDR1 SGDLS and CDR2 YYNGEE. The chain's CDR3 is CASSVGVAQSGNTIYF. The CDR3 DNA sequence: TGTGCCAGCAGCGTAGGGGTAGCCCAATCTGGAAACACCATATATTTT. The variable domain in full, with the rest retrieved from reference TRBV9 and TRBJ1-3, is DSGVTQTPKHLITATGQRVTLRCSPRSGDLSVYWYQQSLDQGLQFLIQYYNGEERAKGNILERFSAQQFPDLHSELNLSSLELGDSALYFCASSVGVAQSGNTIYFGEGSWLTVV.

This clone was seen more than once but under ten times. V gene TRBV7-9 combines with J gene TRBJ2-1; D is perhaps TRBD2 (5 bases). Trimming pared 5 bases from V and 2 bases from J, leaving 10 bases between. There are 14 residues in the CDR3. The germline V gene has CDR1 SEHNR and CDR2 FQNEAQ (reference sequence). CDR3 in amino acids: CASSPAGTYNEQFF. Here the CDR3 DNA reads TGTGCCAGCAGCCCGGCCGGGACCTACAATGAGCAGTTCTTC.

V is TRBV11-2 and J is TRBJ2-1, with D unresolved. The CDR3 runs to 13 residues. Germline CDR1 and CDR2: SGHAT and FQNNGV. Trimming cost V 5 bases and J 10 bases, with 15 bases left between them. The CDR3 sequence: CASSLYSMMEQFF. As DNA, the CDR3 is TGTGCCAGCAGCCTATATTCGATGATGGAGCAGTTCTTC.

This clone was detected once. The J gene is TRBJ2-1, the V gene TRBV6-5; no clear D gene. Germline V gives CDR1 MNHEY, CDR2 SVGAGI. This CDR3 has 13 amino acids. With 7 bases removed from V and 6 bases from J, the gap between germline ends came to 13 bases. CDR3 DNA sequence: TGTGCCAGCACCTACCCAGGCGTCAATGAGCAGTTCTTC. This gives the protein CASTYPGVNEQFF.

The genes are TRBV29-1 and TRBJ2-7, with D perhaps TRBD1 (6 bases). V lost 5 bases and J 6 bases, leaving 17 bases between the germline ends. The CDR3 spans 13 residues. CDR1 is SQVTM, CDR2 ANQGSEA, per germline. The chain's CDR3 is CSVSGSRGFEQYF. CDR3 coding DNA: TGCAGCGTTTCAGGGTCCAGGGGATTCGAGCAGTACTTC.

The V and J genes are TRBV19 and TRBJ1-1, with D tentatively TRBD1 (5 bases). The V end was cut by 8 bases, the J end by 9 bases, with 19 bases between. Germline V gene sequence: CDR1 LNHDA, CDR2 SQIVND (reference sequence). The length of the CDR3 is 13 residues. Written as DNA, the CDR3 is TGTGCCAGTGGCAGGGCCCAGGGAAGTCAAGCTTTCTTT. Amino acids: CASGRAQGSQAFF.

In nucleotides, the CDR3 is TGTGCCATCAGGACAGGCGGCAATCAGCCCCAGCATTTT. Its translation: CAIRTGGNQPQHF. This rearrangement joins TRBV10-3 to TRBJ1-5; TRBD1 is a possible D gene (6 bases). The V end was cut by 6 bases, the J end by 2 bases, with 8 bases between. Per germline, CDR1 ENHRY and CDR2 SYGVKD. The CDR3 consists of 13 residues.

This chain connects TRBV29-1 to TRBJ1-2; 7 nucleotides match TRBD1. Germline V gene lookup returns CDR1 SQVTM and CDR2 ANQGSEA. Trimming at V came to 5 bases and at J to 4 bases, leaving 7 bases not matched to a gene. This CDR3 is 13 amino acids long. CDR3 loop: CSVPHAGGYGYTF. CDR3 in DNA: TGCAGCGTTCCTCACGCAGGGGGCTATGGCTACACCTTC.

The chain couples TRBV2 to TRBJ1-1, with TRBD1 matching over 9 bases. Germline V gene sequence: CDR1 SNHLY, CDR2 FYNNEI. The V and J ends lost 11 bases and 2 bases, in that order; junction bases with no gene match: 6. The CDR3 sequence is 13 residues long. CDR3 in DNA: TGTGCCGTCAGGACAGGGGCAAACACTGAAGCTTTCTTT. Its translation: CAVRTGANTEAFF. The entire variable domain, with the rest obtained from reference TRBV2 and TRBJ1-1, is as follows: EPEVTQTPSHQVTQMGQEVILRCVPISNHLYFYWYRQILGQKVEFLVSFYNNEISEKSEIFDDQFSVERPDGSNFTLKIRSTKLEDSAMYFCAVRTGANTEAFFGQGTRLTVV.

The CDR3, as DNA: TGTGCCAGCAGCCCACAGGGGGTAACCGAGCAGTACTTC. This sequence encodes CASSPQGVTEQYF. The chain joins TRBV7-3 to TRBJ2-7; TRBD1 matches 8 bases. The V segment lost 5 bases and the J segment 6 bases; nucleotides outside the gene matches: 6. The CDR3 is made up of 13 amino acids. Germline V lookup: CDR1 SGHTA, CDR2 FQGTGA.

The genes are TRBV4-1 and TRBJ2-2, with 7 bases fitting TRBD2. CDR1 is MGHRA, CDR2 YSYEKL, per germline. V was pared by 1 base and J by 4 bases, with 12 bases of the junction left unmatched. This CDR3 has 18 residues. The CDR3 is CASSQAAGAPPGTGELFF. CDR3 bases: TGCGCCAGCAGCCAAGCGGCGGGAGCCCCCCCTGGCACCGGGGAGCTGTTTTTT.

This chain uses TRBV4-2 with TRBJ2-7; 7 bases map to TRBD1. The CDR3 length is 16 residues. J gave up 3 bases and V 1 base, and 9 bases lay outside the gene matches. Germline V gene sequence: CDR1 LGHNA, CDR2 YNFKEQ. The CDR3 DNA sequence: TGTGCCAGCAGCCAAGTGTCGGCAGGGACAGACTACGAGCAGTACTTC. As protein: CASSQVSAGTDYEQYF.

This clone was counted between two and nine times. This chain links TRBV27 with TRBJ1-2, with D possibly matching TRBD1 (6 bases). V was clipped by 10 bases and J by 2 bases, with 17 bases between them. There are 14 residues in the CDR3. Per germline, CDR1 MNHEY and CDR2 SMNVEV (reference sequence). CDR3 amino acids: CATRPGGRNYGYTF. For the CDR3, the DNA is TGTGCCACCAGACCGGGGGGCAGAAACTATGGCTACACCTTC.

The J gene is TRBJ2-7, the V gene TRBV11-2; 9 nucleotides agree with TRBD2. The germline V gene encodes CDR1 SGHAT and CDR2 FQNNGV. The length of the CDR3 is 17 residues. J gave up 2 bases and V 5 bases, and 13 bases lay outside the gene matches. CDR3 region: CASSPPLWSSGTYEQYF. The CDR3 region has the DNA TGTGCCAGCAGCCCACCCCTCTGGTCTAGCGGGACCTACGAGCAGTACTTC.

This chain links TRBV9 with TRBJ2-5, with D tentatively TRBD1 (6 bases). Trimming left V 0 bases short and J 5 bases short, with 11 bases between. Germline V lookup: CDR1 SGDLS, CDR2 YYNGEE. This CDR3 contains 14 residues. The CDR3, as DNA: TGTGCCAGCAGCGTAGTCGACAGGCCGGAGACCCAGTACTTC. It is translated as CASSVVDRPETQYF.

The rearrangement links TRBV7-8 to TRBJ2-1, with 11 nucleotides matching TRBD2. Germline V gene sequence: CDR1 SGHVS, CDR2 FQNEAQ. V was pared by 3 bases and J by 5 bases, with 3 bases of the junction left unmatched. This CDR3 region has 15 residues. The CDR3 sequence is CASSFSGLADNEQFF. The DNA for the CDR3 is TGTGCCAGCAGCTTCTCGGGACTAGCGGACAATGAGCAGTTCTTC.

This clone was observed a few times. V and J are TRBV28 and TRBJ1-5, with 11 bases aligning to TRBD1. Germline V CDR1 and CDR2: MDHEN, SYDVKM. This CDR3 is 16 amino acids long. The V segment lost 5 bases and the J segment 5 bases; nucleotides outside the gene matches: 8. The DNA of the CDR3 is TGTGCCAGCAGTATTCCGGGACAGGGGGAATATCAGCCCCAGCATTTT. Protein: CASSIPGQGEYQPQHF.

V is TRBV27 and J is TRBJ2-6; no clear D gene. Germline V gene lookup returns CDR1 MNHEY and CDR2 SMNVEV (reference sequence). The CDR3 runs to 14 residues. V was cut by 4 bases and J by 0 bases, with 4 bases left in between. CDR3 loop: CASSSLSGANVLTF. CDR3 sequence (DNA): TGTGCCAGCAGTTCCCTCTCTGGGGCCAACGTCCTGACTTTC.

V gene TRBV30 combines with J gene TRBJ1-2, with D unclear. The CDR3 contains 13 residues. V lost 3 bases to trimming and J lost 0 bases, with 8 bases between them. Per the germline V gene, CDR1 is GTSNPN and CDR2 is SVGIG (reference sequence). Written as DNA, the CDR3 is TGTGCCTGGAGAGATCAGGCTAACTATGGCTACACCTTC. This encodes CAWRDQANYGYTF.

This rearrangement joins TRBV29-1 to TRBJ2-1; 11 bases match TRBD2. The trim removed 6 bases at V and 5 bases at J, leaving 12 bases unmatched. Germline CDR1 SQVTM, CDR2 ANQGSEA. This CDR3 has 16 residues. This CDR3 reads CSVDGTSGYGDNEQFF. The CDR3, as DNA: TGCAGCGTCGACGGGACTAGCGGTTATGGAGACAATGAGCAGTTCTTC.

Only one count was recorded for this clone. The V gene is TRBV10-1, the J gene TRBJ2-5, with 8 bases lining up with TRBD1. CDR3 size: 15 residues. The V segment lost 4 bases and the J segment 5 bases; nucleotides outside the gene matches: 9. Germline lookup yields CDR1 WNHNN and CDR2 SYGVQD (reference sequence). Written as DNA, the CDR3 is TGCGCCAGCAGTGTTGGCAGGGGGCAATCGGAGACCCAGTACTTC. It encodes CASSVGRGQSETQYF.

V gene TRBV4-2 combines with J gene TRBJ2-7, with 11 bases matching TRBD2. CDR3 length: 16 residues. V lost 0 bases, J lost 5 bases, and 6 bases stayed unmatched. Germline assignment: CDR1 LGHNA and CDR2 YNFKEQ. The CDR3 bases are TGTGCCAGCAGCCAAGATCTAGCGGGAGGAAAGAACGAGCAGTACTTC. This encodes CASSQDLAGGKNEQYF.

The chain has TRBV28 and TRBJ2-7; D call uncertain. Trimming stripped 5 bases from V and 1 base from J, with 6 bases between. The germline CDR1 and CDR2 sequences are MDHEN and SYDVKM. The length of the CDR3 is 12 residues. This CDR3 reads CASSDISYEQYF. In DNA, the CDR3 is TGTGCCAGCAGTGACATATCCTACGAGCAGTACTTC.

Only one count was recorded for this clone. The chain carries TRBV28 and TRBJ2-7; D is unresolved. The length of the CDR3 is 13 residues. Germline assignment: CDR1 MDHEN and CDR2 SYDVKM. The V gene lost 1 base and the J gene lost 3 bases, with 7 bases spanning the gap. The CDR3 region has the DNA TGTGCCAGCAGTTTATATAGAGGCTACGAGCAGTACTTC. Translated, it gives CASSLYRGYEQYF.

This sequence joins TRBV30 and TRBJ1-1; 8 positions agree with TRBD1. CDR1 GTSNPN and CDR2 SVGIG come from the germline V gene (reference sequence). With V trimmed by 2 bases and J by 7 bases, 3 bases remained unmatched. This CDR3 region has 12 residues. The CDR3 loop reads CAWSLQGVEAFF. The DNA for the CDR3 is TGTGCCTGGAGTTTACAGGGGGTTGAAGCTTTCTTT.

Comment on this clone: The sample has other DNA sequences that encode this CDR3 too. The V gene is TRBV27, the J gene TRBJ1-1, with D possibly being TRBD1 (6 bases). The CDR3 totals 14 residues. The V end was cut by 3 bases, the J end by 0 bases, with 8 bases between. Germline V lookup: CDR1 MNHEY, CDR2 SMNVEV (reference sequence). The CDR3 here is CASSLQGLNTEAFF. CDR3 DNA: TGTGCCAGCAGTTTGCAGGGGCTGAACACTGAAGCTTTCTTT.